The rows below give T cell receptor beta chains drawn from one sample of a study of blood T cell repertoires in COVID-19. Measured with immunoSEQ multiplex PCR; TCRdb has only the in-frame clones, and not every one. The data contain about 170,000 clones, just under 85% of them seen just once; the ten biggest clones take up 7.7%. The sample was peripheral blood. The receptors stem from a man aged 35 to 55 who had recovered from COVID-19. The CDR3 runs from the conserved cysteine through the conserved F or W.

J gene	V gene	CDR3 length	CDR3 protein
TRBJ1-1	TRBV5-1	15	CASSLVVGGNTEAFF
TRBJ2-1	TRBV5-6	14	CASTMVAGMNEQFF
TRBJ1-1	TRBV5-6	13	CASSLGTATEAFF
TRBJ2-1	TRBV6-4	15	CASSDLAGSYNEQFF
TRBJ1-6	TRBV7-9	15	CASSHPQGHNSPLHF
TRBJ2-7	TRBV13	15	CASSSSGQSSYEQYF
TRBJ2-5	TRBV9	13	CASSPSGGETQYF
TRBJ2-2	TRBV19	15	CASRTPRGNTGELFF
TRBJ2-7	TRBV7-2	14	CASSPGTGGNEQYF
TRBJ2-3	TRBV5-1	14	CASSLVTGADTQYF
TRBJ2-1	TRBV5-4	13	CASSLVRGNEQFF
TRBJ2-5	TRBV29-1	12	CSDRTGGETQYF
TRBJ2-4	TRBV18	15	CASSPAFGQKNIQYF
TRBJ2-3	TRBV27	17	CASTLRAGGFGTDTQYF
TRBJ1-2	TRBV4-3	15	CASSLSGGANYGYTF
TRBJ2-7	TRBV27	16	CASSLWGHYRSYEQYF
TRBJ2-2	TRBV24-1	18	CATSDTQLAGVGTGELFF
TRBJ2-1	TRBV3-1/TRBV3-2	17	CASSQERWVSGGSEQFF
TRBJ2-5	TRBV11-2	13	CASSLGEAETQYF
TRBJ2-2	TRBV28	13	CAFGSGLTGELFF
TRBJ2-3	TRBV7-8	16	CASSLTVGLDSDTQYF
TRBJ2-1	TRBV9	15	CASSFSGSSYNEQFF
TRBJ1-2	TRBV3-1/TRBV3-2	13	CASSQEQFFGYTF
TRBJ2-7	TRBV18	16	CASSPPVGSGPDEQYF
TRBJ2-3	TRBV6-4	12	CASSQAGDTQYF
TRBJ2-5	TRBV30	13	CAWRIAGGETQYF
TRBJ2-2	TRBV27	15	CASSRTSVNTGELFF
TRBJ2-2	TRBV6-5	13	CASSLQGGGELFF
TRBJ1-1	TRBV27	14	CASSLDRVGTEAFF
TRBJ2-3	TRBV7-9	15	CASSLSRETTDTQYF
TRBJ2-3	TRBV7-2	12	CASTRATDTQYF
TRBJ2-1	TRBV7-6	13	CASSLAGEVEQFF
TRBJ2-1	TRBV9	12	CASSPTYNEQFF
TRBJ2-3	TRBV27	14	CASSLGQGKPATYF
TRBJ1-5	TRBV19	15	CASSYQGPGNQPQHF
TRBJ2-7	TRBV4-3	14	CASSQDSGSYEQYF
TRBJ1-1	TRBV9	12	CASSADGTEAFF
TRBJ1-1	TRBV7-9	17	CASSLGFFSGDNTEAFF